This T cell receptor (beta chain) was sequenced during a study of tumor and adjacent non-tumor tissue in lung cancer. Study context: Patients comprised approximately eleven adenocarcinoma, a couple of squamous cell carcinoma and 1 small cell lung cancer. Patients were aged roughly 30 to 76, 10 men and about 5 women, stage I to III. Notes on the study in general: Tumor tissue had significantly higher TCR diversity than normal lung. Tumor repertoires had a smaller top 100 clone share than normal lung.

In the case of this clonotype: Its antigen is as yet unknown. The missing conserved phenylalanine or tryptophan at the end of this CDR3 makes a read error likely.

No cell sorting was done before RNA was extracted from the tissue. Germline V gives CDR1 SGHNT, CDR2 YENEEA. The ends were cut back, 0 bases at V and 1 base at J, with 7 bases in the middle. CDR3 size: 14 residues. The library came from three nested PCR rounds adapted from ARM-PCR protocols. Each CDR3 protein is one row after TCRdb ran MiXCR on the multiplex PCR reads. Of over 110,000 distinct CDR3 sequences detected, around 66% appear once; the ten largest clones hold 15% to 20%. Sequencing was done on a sample of lung tumor tissue. This chain uses TRBV11-3 with TRBJ2-7; D remains unclear. The source is a man between 60 and 70 years old with small cell lung cancer. CDR3 loop: CASSLEGRSYEQYS. DNA of the CDR3: TGTGCCAGCAGCTTAGAGGGCCGATCCTACGAGCAGTACTCC.